The source of this T cell receptor (beta chain) is a study of blood T cell repertoires in COVID-19. Study background: Donors in the United States, Italy and Spain gave samples during acute or convalescent COVID-19.

V dropped 4 bases and J dropped 0; count of bases not matched to a gene: 4. From germline, CDR1 is SQVTM and CDR2 ANQGSEA. The CDR3 runs to 14 residues. Authors' analysis steps: It was from reference gene primer amplification that nucleated cell counts were estimated. Only in-frame clones appear in the TCRdb table, and some are missing; sequencing was by immunoSEQ multiplex PCR. The V and J calls and the clone size are those of that table, but D and trimming were determined from the DNA. The table records about 100,000 clones, 80% of them present only once. Sequenced material: peripheral blood. V is TRBV29-1 and J is TRBJ2-7; 9 bases map to TRBD2. This TCR was sampled from a woman in her 70s with acute or convalescent COVID-19. CDR3 DNA: TGCAGCGTTGCGCTAGCGGGGTCCTCCTACGAGCAGTACTTC. Translated: CSVALAGSSYEQYF.